Below, 20 T cell receptor beta chains from the same sample are listed, as sequenced in a study of CD8 T cells in ankylosing spondylitis. TCRdb called the 5' RACE reads again in MiXCR, with one record for every CDR3 protein. The sample lists some 33,000 distinct CDR3 sequences, 14% occurring once. The specimen sequenced was blood. Receptors originate from a male donor with ankylosing spondylitis or in good health (not recorded which).

The V gene is TRBV11-2, the J gene TRBJ2-2, with 8 nucleotides matching TRBD2. The V gene's germline CDR1 is SGHAT and CDR2 FQNNGV. The CDR3 has 16 amino acids. The J segment lost 1 base and the V segment lost 5 bases, leaving 6 bases of the junction unmatched. The CDR3 sequence is CASSQISGKNTGELFF. CDR3 nucleotide sequence: TGTGCCAGCAGCCAGATTAGCGGGAAGAACACCGGGGAGCTGTTTTTT.

The rearrangement links TRBV11-2 to TRBJ2-7, with unresolved D. V dropped 4 bases and J dropped 2 bases, with 12 bases sitting between them. This CDR3 spans 14 amino acids. From germline, CDR1 is SGHAT and CDR2 FQNNGV. CDR3 loop: CASSSSDLPYEQYF. For the CDR3, the DNA is TGTGCCAGCAGCTCCTCAGACCTTCCCTACGAGCAGTACTTC.

This clonotype occurred a few times. The rearrangement links TRBV4-3 to TRBJ1-5, with 10 nucleotides matching TRBD1. The CDR3 contains 15 residues. After removal of 1 base from V and 7 bases from J, the junction contained 4 bases not matched to a gene. Germline loops: CDR1 LGHNA, CDR2 YSLEER. Here the CDR3 reads CASSQVWDRGQPQHF. CDR3 DNA: TGCGCCAGCAGCCAAGTTTGGGACAGGGGCCAGCCCCAGCATTTT.

The chain links TRBV20-1 to TRBJ2-2; TRBD1 or TRBD2 may be the D gene (6 bases each). Germline V CDR1 and CDR2: DFQATT, SNEGSKA (reference sequence). Trimming took 0 bases from V and 9 from J, leaving 11 bases between them. The CDR3 totals 13 residues. CDR3 bases: TGCAGTGCTAGAGATTCCGGGGGCCGGGAGCTGTTTTTT. As protein: CSARDSGGRELFF.

The chain joins TRBV7-9 to TRBJ1-4; maybe TRBD1 (6 bases). This CDR3 contains 15 residues. Germline values: CDR1 SEHNR, CDR2 FQNEAQ (reference sequence). V was pared by 6 bases and J by 8 bases, with 19 bases between. The CDR3 nucleotides are TGTGCCAGCAGTCCAGGTCGGGGGGCCGACGAAAAACTGTTTTTT. Protein: CASSPGRGADEKLFF.

In the case of this clonotype: In this CDR3 the conserved last residue, phenylalanine or tryptophan, is missing, so a read error is likely. The chain combines TRBV7-6 with TRBJ2-2, with 8 positions matching TRBD2. In germline, CDR1 is SGHVS, CDR2 FNYEAQ. Trimming removed 1 base from V and 0 bases from J; junction bases left unmatched: 1. The CDR3 totals 16 residues. The CDR3 DNA sequence: TGTGCCAGCAGCTTAGGACTAGCGTCGAACACCGGGGAGCTGTTTTCT. Residues: CASSLGLASNTGELFS.

V and J are TRBV4-1 and TRBJ2-7, with 7 positions matching TRBD1. The CDR3 is 21 residues long. The J segment lost 0 bases and the V segment lost 3 bases, leaving 23 bases of the junction unmatched. Germline V gene lookup returns CDR1 MGHRA and CDR2 YSYEKL. This chain's CDR3 is CASSQAASLRDSWFSSYEQYF. The CDR3 bases are TGCGCCAGCAGCCAGGCAGCATCTTTACGGGACAGTTGGTTTAGCTCCTACGAGCAGTACTTC.

This clonotype was counted between two and nine times. The J gene is TRBJ2-1, the V gene TRBV12-3 or TRBV12-4; no firm D call. The V and J ends lost 1 base and 4 bases respectively, with 5 bases between them. This CDR3 has 13 amino acids. The DNA for the CDR3 is TGTGCCAGCAGTTTAGGAGGATACAATGAGCAGTTCTTC. Residues: CASSLGGYNEQFF.

The sample holds a few counts of this clonotype. The chain employs TRBV12-3 or TRBV12-4 and TRBJ2-4, with D possibly being TRBD1 (6 bases). This CDR3 has 13 residues. V shed 3 bases and J shed 7 bases, with 10 bases lying between them. In DNA form, the CDR3 reads TGTGCCAGCAGTTTTAACAGGGACAACATTCAGTACTTC. It codes for CASSFNRDNIQYF.

This clonotype has a handful of counts. This chain links TRBV7-8 with TRBJ2-2; 12 bases are shared with TRBD2. CDR3 length equals 15 residues. Trimming at V came to 5 bases and at J to 6 bases, leaving 4 bases not matched to a gene. Per the germline V gene, CDR1 is SGHVS and CDR2 is FQNEAQ. The CDR3 loop reads CASSRTSGDSGELFF. As DNA, the CDR3 is TGTGCCAGCAGCCGGACTAGCGGGGACTCCGGGGAGCTGTTTTTT.

By share, this clonotype counts as medium-sized. V is TRBV20-1 and J is TRBJ1-1; no definite D call. The CDR3 extends over 15 amino acids. Germline loops: CDR1 DFQATT, CDR2 SNEGSKA (reference sequence). V lost 0 bases and J lost 6, with 17 bases in between. CDR3 region: CSARDGGGVWAEAFF. The CDR3 DNA sequence: TGCAGTGCTAGAGACGGTGGAGGAGTATGGGCTGAAGCTTTCTTT.

The chain carries TRBV12-5 and TRBJ1-5, with D hard to call. The CDR3 totals 17 residues. V was pared by 0 bases and J by 0 bases, with 12 bases between. In germline, CDR1 is LGHNT, CDR2 FRNRAP. The DNA of the CDR3 is TGTGCTAGTGGTTTGGTAAAAGGCAGCGATAGCAATCAGCCCCAGCATTTT. Translation: CASGLVKGSDSNQPQHF.

The V gene is TRBV28, the J gene TRBJ2-1; D uncertain. Trimming removed 1 base at V and 4 bases at J, with 11 bases between. CDR3 length: 15 residues. Germline V gene lookup returns CDR1 MDHEN and CDR2 SYDVKM. In DNA form, the CDR3 reads TGTGCCAGCAGTTTATTATCCAGTTTGTACAATGAGCAGTTCTTC. This translates into CASSLLSSLYNEQFF.

V usage is TRBV7-9 and J usage is TRBJ1-1, with a possible D match to TRBD1 (5 bases). The CDR3 sequence is 13 residues long. Trimming pared 4 bases from V and 7 bases from J, leaving 13 bases between. CDR1 is SEHNR and CDR2 is FQNEAQ in the germline V gene (reference sequence). Here the CDR3 DNA reads TGTGCCAGCAGCTCCAGGACATCGTATGAAGCTTTCTTT. Protein sequence: CASSSRTSYEAFF.

The gene calls are TRBV25-1 and TRBJ1-1; maybe TRBD1 (5 bases). V was shortened by 6 bases and J by 10 bases, with 15 bases between the two germline ends. Germline CDR1 is MGHDK and CDR2 is SYGVNS. CDR3 length: 12 amino acids. The CDR3 region is CASSQGPLRAFF. For the CDR3, the DNA is TGTGCCAGCAGCCAGGGCCCACTGCGAGCTTTCTTT.

The chain couples TRBV11-2 to TRBJ2-7; D not resolved. CDR3 length: 13 amino acids. CDR1 is SGHAT, CDR2 FQNNGV, per germline. Trimming pared 0 bases from V and 5 bases from J, leaving 8 bases between. CDR3 protein: CASSLERLHEQYF. The CDR3 DNA is TGTGCCAGCAGCTTAGAACGCCTCCACGAGCAGTACTTC.

The chain combines TRBV27 with TRBJ2-2, with D possibly called TRBD1 or TRBD2 (5 bases each). V lost 2 bases, J lost 5 bases, and 6 bases lay in between. Looked up from germline, CDR1 is MNHEY and CDR2 is SMNVEV (reference sequence). The CDR3 has 13 residues. For the CDR3, the DNA is TGTGCCAGCAGTTTAGGGACGACCGGGGAGCTGTTTTTT. This sequence encodes CASSLGTTGELFF.

The chain employs TRBV7-9 and TRBJ2-2; no definite D call. Between the trimmed V and J ends, which lost 3 bases and 6 bases, there was a span of 2 bases. Germline CDR1 SEHNR, CDR2 FQNEAQ (reference sequence). The CDR3 runs to 11 residues. The CDR3, as DNA: TGTGCCAGCAGCTTTCCCGGGGAGCTGTTTTTT. This encodes CASSFPGELFF.

V is TRBV11-2 and J is TRBJ2-7; no clear D gene. V dropped 1 base and J dropped 4 bases, with 8 bases sitting between them. The CDR3 contains 13 residues. Germline V gene data show CDR1 as SGHAT and CDR2 as FQNNGV. The DNA for the CDR3 is TGTGCCAGCAGCTTAGGGCAGATATACGAGCAGTACGTC. Its protein product is CASSLGQIYEQYV.

The chain carries TRBV7-2 and TRBJ1-4; 8 nucleotides line up with TRBD1. Germline CDR1 is SGHTA and CDR2 is FQGNSA. With V trimmed by 10 bases and J by 7 bases, 8 bases remained unmatched. There are 13 residues in the CDR3. CDR3 region: CATRRDRSEKLFF. Written as DNA, the CDR3 is TGTGCCACTCGCCGGGACAGGAGTGAAAAACTGTTTTTT.